The 17 T cell receptor beta chains below all came from one sample that was sequenced in a study of T-cell reconstitution after alpha-beta-depleted transplantation in children. Library preparation (for TCRbeta) was performed with unique molecular identifiers. Via MiXCR, TCRdb re-called the PCR reads, giving one row per CDR3 protein. The sample holds approximately 340,000 distinct CDR3 sequences, around a tenth seen once. This specimen consisted of PBMCs from the stem cell graft donor, obtained from the stem cell graft. The receptors originated from a human donor who donated a stem cell graft to a child with acute lymphoblastic leukemia.

The chain couples TRBV2 to TRBJ2-1, with 11 bases identical to TRBD2. Germline values: CDR1 SNHLY, CDR2 FYNNEI. The length of the CDR3 is 15 residues. V lost 4 bases to trimming and J lost 9 bases; unmatched junction nucleotides: 8. The CDR3 spells CASSVVAGGPAEQFF. CDR3 coding DNA: TGTGCCAGCAGTGTGGTAGCGGGAGGGCCGGCTGAGCAGTTCTTC.

This clonotype turned up a few times. The chain couples TRBV7-2 to TRBJ2-2, with D perhaps TRBD2 (5 bases). The germline V and J ends were trimmed by 1 base and 6 bases, with 12 bases remaining between them. CDR1 is SGHTA, CDR2 FQGNSA, per germline. The CDR3 covers 15 residues. CDR3 nucleotide sequence: TGTGCCAGCAGCTTAGTTACGGGAAAGGCCGGGGAGCTGTTTTTT. Its translation: CASSLVTGKAGELFF.

The gene calls are TRBV9 and TRBJ2-5; D remains unclear. V gave up 2 bases and J gave up 4 bases, with 12 bases separating them. Germline values: CDR1 SGDLS, CDR2 YYNGEE. This CDR3 has 14 amino acids. The CDR3 DNA follows: TGTGCCAGCAGCGTCGGGCCCGACACAGAGACCCAGTACTTC. Its translation is CASSVGPDTETQYF.

The genes are TRBV6-1 and TRBJ1-6; the D is unclear. V was trimmed by 4 bases and J by 14 bases, leaving 12 bases between them. The V gene's germline CDR1 is MNHNS and CDR2 SASEGT. The CDR3 covers 12 residues. In DNA, the CDR3 is TGTGCCAGCAGTGCCCGAAGTGTCACCCTCCACTTT. This translates into CASSARSVTLHF.

This clonotype was seen only a few times. V and J are TRBV3-1 and TRBJ1-6, with D perhaps TRBD1 (5 bases). The CDR3 consists of 13 residues. In germline, CDR1 is LGHDT, CDR2 YNNKEL (reference sequence). The V and J ends lost 4 bases and 9 bases respectively, with 10 bases between them. DNA for the CDR3: TGTGCCAGCAGCCTAACAACAGGTTCACCCCTCCACTTT. Protein sequence: CASSLTTGSPLHF.

This clonotype has just a few counts. V and J are TRBV20-1 and TRBJ2-1, with 12 bases identical to TRBD2. Trimming removed 5 bases from V and 5 bases from J; junction bases left unmatched: 7. This CDR3 is built from 15 residues. Germline V gene lookup returns CDR1 DFQATT and CDR2 SNEGSKA (reference sequence). The CDR3: CSAWTSGILDNEQFF. In DNA form, the CDR3 reads TGCAGTGCTTGGACTAGCGGGATACTGGACAATGAGCAGTTCTTC.

J is TRBJ2-5 and V is TRBV7-2; perhaps TRBD2 as D (6 bases). Germline V CDR1 and CDR2: SGHTA, FQGNSA. The CDR3 contains 16 residues. Between the trimmed V and J ends, which lost 3 bases and 3 bases, there was a span of 17 bases. The CDR3 coding sequence is TGTGCCAGCAGCTTGCGGTCCCCGGGACTGGAAGAGACCCAGTACTTC. This sequence encodes CASSLRSPGLEETQYF.

The CDR3 sequence: CASSPQTFSYEQYF. CDR3 coding DNA: TGTGCCAGCTCACCGCAAACCTTTTCCTACGAGCAGTACTTC. V gene TRBV18 combines with J gene TRBJ2-7, with D unresolved. Germline V lookup: CDR1 KGHSH, CDR2 LQKENI. The CDR3 is 14 amino acids. Trimming removed 3 bases from V and 1 base from J, with 10 bases in between.

Worth noting for this clonotype: No conserved phenylalanine or tryptophan is present at the end of the CDR3, so a read error is the likely explanation. The chain is built from TRBV7-9 and TRBJ2-7, with a possible D match to TRBD2 (5 bases). CDR3 size: 15 residues. V lost 1 base to trimming and J lost 3 bases, with 13 bases between them. Germline V CDR1 and CDR2: SEHNR, FQNEAQ (reference sequence). CDR3 sequence (DNA): TGTGCCAGCAGCTTAGTCCTAGCTCCCGACTACGAGCAGTACTTG. Amino acid sequence: CASSLVLAPDYEQYL.

This clonotype was seen a few times. This chain joins TRBV5-1 and TRBJ1-1; D remains ambiguous. The CDR3 runs to 13 residues. V was cut by 2 bases and J by 1 base, with 6 bases left in between. Per germline, CDR1 SGHRS and CDR2 YFSETQ. The CDR3 DNA follows: TGCGCCAGCAGCTTCCGTGAGAACACTGAAGCTTTCTTT. This codes for CASSFRENTEAFF.

This clonotype was picked up many times. V is TRBV29-1 and J is TRBJ2-1; 12 nucleotides agree with TRBD2. This CDR3 has 14 amino acids. Germline lookup yields CDR1 SQVTM and CDR2 ANQGSEA. The V gene end was trimmed by 1 base and the J gene end by 7 bases; junction bases not matched to a gene: 2. CDR3 amino acids: CSVEGTSGTNEQFF. CDR3 DNA sequence: TGCAGCGTTGAAGGGACTAGCGGGACTAATGAGCAGTTCTTC.

This clonotype was seen many times. The junction and the germline gene differ at one end; a read error may be behind it. The chain employs TRBV4-3 and TRBJ2-3, with D perhaps matching TRBD2 (6 bases). CDR1 LGHNA and CDR2 YSLEER come from the germline V gene. The CDR3 contains 14 residues. For the CDR3, the DNA is TGTGCCAGCAGCCAGGGAGGTAGCACAGATACGCAGTATTTT. It yields the protein CASSQGGSTDTQYF.

This clonotype was observed at least ten times. The rearrangement uses TRBV7-3 and TRBJ1-2; 9 positions match TRBD1. The trim removed 5 bases at V and 8 bases at J, leaving 9 bases unmatched. This CDR3 has 14 residues. Germline V gives CDR1 SGHTA, CDR2 FQGTGA. The CDR3 spells CASSPTGGLRGYTF. As DNA, the CDR3 is TGTGCCAGCAGCCCTACAGGGGGCCTGAGGGGCTACACCTTC. Filled out from reference TRBV7-3 and TRBJ1-2, the complete variable domain reads GAGVSQTPSNKVTEKGKYVELRCDPISGHTALYWYRQSLGQGPEFLIYFQGTGAADDSGLPNDRFFAVRPEGSVSTLKIQRTERGDSAVYLCASSPTGGLRGYTFGSGTRLTVV.

This clonotype was observed a few times. The V gene is TRBV15, the J gene TRBJ2-2; unclear D gene. The germline gives CDR1 LNHNV, CDR2 YYDKDF (reference sequence). This CDR3 contains 15 residues. V was shortened by 1 base and J by 2 bases, with 8 bases between the two germline ends. This CDR3 reads CATSRGPGNTGELFF. DNA of the CDR3: TGTGCCACCAGCAGAGGACCCGGCAACACCGGGGAGCTGTTTTTT.

V and J are TRBV7-9 and TRBJ2-2; perhaps TRBD1 as D (5 bases). The germline V and J ends were trimmed by 6 bases and 4 bases, with 9 bases remaining between them. This CDR3 contains 13 residues. Germline CDR1 is SEHNR and CDR2 is FQNEAQ (reference sequence). The CDR3 nucleotides read TGTGCCAGCAGGCGACAGAGCACCGGGGAGCTGTTTTTT. It is translated as CASRRQSTGELFF.

This clonotype has only a few counts. V gene TRBV20-1 combines with J gene TRBJ2-7, with 9 bases that match TRBD2. This CDR3 is built from 16 residues. V dropped 0 bases and J dropped 2; count of bases not matched to a gene: 8. Germline V gene lookup returns CDR1 DFQATT and CDR2 SNEGSKA (reference sequence). CDR3 nucleotides: TGCAGTGCTAGAGATATGGCGGGAGGGCCTCCCTACGAGCAGTACTTC. It translates to CSARDMAGGPPYEQYF.

This clonotype came up many times. The junction shows a germline mismatch at one end, possibly a read error. The V and J genes are TRBV28 and TRBJ2-1; 8 bases match TRBD1. The CDR3 consists of 15 residues. The germline V gene encodes CDR1 MDHEN and CDR2 SYDVKM. CDR3 in amino acids: CASSPLKDRALHDVF. In nucleotides, the CDR3 is TGTGCCAGCAGTCCACTAAAGGACAGGGCCCTTCACGATGTCTTC.